A single sample is the source of the 32 T cell receptor beta chains below, sequenced in a study of blood T cell repertoires in COVID-19. Data came from immunoSEQ multiplex PCR; TCRdb stores just in-frame clones and leaves some out. The sample includes some 200,000 clones, 81% of them seen just once. The sequenced material came from PBMCs or T cells enriched from blood (not recorded which). Every receptor here comes from a woman aged 45-60 years with acute COVID-19.

The rearrangement links TRBV19 to TRBJ2-3, with 11 bases lining up with TRBD2. This CDR3 has 15 amino acids. After removal of 4 bases from V and 5 bases from J, the junction contained 5 bases not matched to a gene. Germline V CDR1 and CDR2: LNHDA, SQIVND (reference sequence). CDR3 region: CASSRLAGGGDTQYF. CDR3 DNA: TGTGCCAGTAGTAGGCTAGCGGGAGGAGGAGATACGCAGTATTTT.

This chain uses TRBV9 with TRBJ1-3, with D uncertain. The CDR3 contains 15 residues. V was clipped by 0 bases and J by 1 base, with 8 bases between them. Per the germline V gene, CDR1 is SGDLS and CDR2 is YYNGEE. The CDR3 reads CASSVDPLSGNTIYF. CDR3 DNA: TGTGCCAGCAGCGTAGATCCCTTATCTGGAAACACCATATATTTT.

The chain links TRBV29-1 to TRBJ2-2, with D unresolved. The length of the CDR3 is 12 residues. CDR1 SQVTM and CDR2 ANQGSEA come from the germline V gene. Trimming removed 2 bases at V and 2 bases at J, with 3 bases between. The CDR3 DNA is TGCAGCGTTGAACTCAACACCGGGGAGCTGTTTTTT. This sequence encodes CSVELNTGELFF.

This chain joins TRBV11-2 and TRBJ2-1; 10 bases map to TRBD2. This CDR3 has 15 amino acids. Trimming removed 1 base from V and 4 bases from J; junction bases left unmatched: 1. Germline lookup yields CDR1 SGHAT and CDR2 FQNNGV. In DNA, the CDR3 is TGTGCCAGCAGCTTAGCTAGCGGGGGATACAATGAGCAGTTCTTC. As protein: CASSLASGGYNEQFF.

This rearrangement joins TRBV18 to TRBJ1-2; D is uncertain. There are 15 residues in the CDR3. Trimming took off 4 bases at V and 0 bases at J, with 12 bases between the two ends. Germline V CDR1 and CDR2: KGHSH, LQKENI. CDR3 nucleotides: TGTGCCAGCTCACTGGCAACAACCTCTAACTATGGCTACACCTTC. Translated: CASSLATTSNYGYTF.

This clone was observed once. The genes are TRBV30 and TRBJ1-5, with D possibly TRBD1 on 5 matching bases. V lost 4 bases and J 4 bases, leaving 14 bases between the germline ends. The CDR3 covers 14 residues. Germline V gene lookup returns CDR1 GTSNPN and CDR2 SVGIG (reference sequence). As DNA, the CDR3 is TGTGCCTGGACCGGGGGTTATGGTAATCAGCCCCAGCATTTT. This codes for CAWTGGYGNQPQHF.

To note about this clone: The germline gene is not matched at one end of the junction; a read error may be the cause. This chain uses TRBV28 with TRBJ2-7, with D unclear. Per germline, CDR1 MDHEN and CDR2 SYDVKM. This CDR3 contains 10 residues. The CDR3: CPGMGLEQYF. DNA for the CDR3: TGCCCCGGTATGGGCCTCGAGCAGTACTTC.

This chain connects TRBV7-2 to TRBJ2-7; D perhaps matches TRBD2 (6 bases). V was trimmed by 1 base and J by 0 bases, leaving 7 bases between them. Germline CDR1 reads SGHTA; CDR2 reads FQGNSA. This CDR3 region has 14 residues. The chain's CDR3 is CASSLVAASYEQYF. The CDR3 DNA is TGTGCCAGCAGCTTAGTAGCGGCCTCCTACGAGCAGTACTTC.

CDR3 sequence (DNA): TGTGCCACCAGAGCCAGCGGGAAGGACTATGGCTACACCTTC. The encoded protein is CATRASGKDYGYTF. This chain joins TRBV24-1 and TRBJ1-2; no firm D call. The length of the CDR3 is 14 residues. Trimming left V 7 bases short and J 3 bases short, with 14 bases between. The V gene's germline CDR1 is KGHDR and CDR2 SFDVKD.

The rearrangement joins TRBV6-2 or TRBV6-3 to TRBJ1-2, with D maybe TRBD1 (5 bases). The CDR3 sequence is 18 residues long. The V end was cut by 0 bases, the J end by 0 bases, with 17 bases between. The V gene's germline CDR1 is MNHEY and CDR2 SVGEGT. In DNA, the CDR3 is TGTGCCAGCAGTTACTCTACGACAGACAACACCCCTAACTATGGCTACACCTTC. Translation gives CASSYSTTDNTPNYGYTF.

The table lists this clone with a count of one. This sequence joins TRBV20-1 and TRBJ2-1, with D tentatively TRBD1 (5 bases). Germline CDR1 reads DFQATT; CDR2 reads SNEGSKA (reference sequence). The CDR3 is 14 residues long. Deletions cut 3 bases from V and 2 bases from J, with 11 bases between. In nucleotides, the CDR3 is TGCAGTGCTAGTGGGCAGGGCGCCTACAATGAGCAGTTCTTC. Protein sequence: CSASGQGAYNEQFF.

This clone was observed a handful of times. This chain connects TRBV5-5 to TRBJ1-1; TRBD1 might be the D (5 bases). Trimming stripped 0 bases from V and 7 bases from J, with 13 bases between. The CDR3 consists of 14 residues. Germline V gene lookup returns CDR1 SGHKS and CDR2 YYEKEE (reference sequence). The CDR3 spells CASSLVAGSYEAFF. The CDR3 DNA is TGTGCCAGCAGCTTGGTGGCAGGGTCCTATGAAGCTTTCTTT.

This clone was picked up one time. The rearrangement uses TRBV9 and TRBJ1-1; no clear D. The germline V gene encodes CDR1 SGDLS and CDR2 YYNGEE. The CDR3 sequence is 14 residues long. V was trimmed by 0 bases and J by 5 bases, leaving 11 bases between them. The DNA for the CDR3 is TGTGCCAGCAGCGTAGCGAGGGATGGGACTGAAGCTTTCTTT. Its protein product is CASSVARDGTEAFF.

This chain joins TRBV20-1 and TRBJ2-7; D might be TRBD1 (5 bases). V dropped 3 bases and J dropped 6 bases, with 12 bases sitting between them. The CDR3 length is 12 residues. Looked up from germline, CDR1 is DFQATT and CDR2 is SNEGSKA (reference sequence). The CDR3 is CSASGQGSEQYF. DNA of the CDR3: TGCAGTGCTAGTGGGCAGGGTAGCGAGCAGTACTTC.

The chain joins TRBV12-3 or TRBV12-4 to TRBJ1-2, with D unclear. This CDR3 is built from 13 residues. Trimming took 3 bases from V and 8 from J, leaving 13 bases between them. CDR3 nucleotide sequence: TGTGCCAGCAGTTTGGCAGGCATGGGCGGCTACACCTTC. Translated, it gives CASSLAGMGGYTF.

This clone was recorded a few times. The chain is built from TRBV2 and TRBJ1-2; no reliable D call. V was shortened by 7 bases and J by 7 bases, with 19 bases between the two germline ends. Germline lookup yields CDR1 SNHLY and CDR2 FYNNEI. The CDR3 covers 14 residues. The CDR3 coding sequence is TGTGCCAGCACCTCCTCCGGGAAGTTCGTTGGCTACACCTTC. Translated, it gives CASTSSGKFVGYTF.

This clone was observed a single time. The chain carries TRBV7-9 and TRBJ1-2; D gene ambiguous. This CDR3 spans 11 amino acids. The germline gives CDR1 SEHNR, CDR2 FQNEAQ (reference sequence). The ends were cut back, 4 bases at V and 6 bases at J, with 6 bases in the middle. The CDR3 sequence: CASSSLHGYTF. In nucleotides, the CDR3 is TGTGCCAGCAGCTCCCTCCATGGCTACACCTTC.

The V call is TRBV5-4, the J call TRBJ1-2; 8 bases match TRBD1. The germline V gene has CDR1 SGHNT and CDR2 YYREEE (reference sequence). Trimming cost V 5 bases and J 6 bases; bases outside gene matches: 6. The CDR3 covers 13 residues. The CDR3 here is CASSDGQGDGYTF. Here the CDR3 DNA reads TGTGCCAGCAGTGATGGACAGGGTGATGGCTACACCTTC. Filled out from reference TRBV5-4 and TRBJ1-2, the complete variable domain reads ETGVTQSPTHLIKTRGQQVTLRCSSQSGHNTVSWYQQALGQGPQFIFQYYREEENGRGNFPPRFSGLQFPNYSSELNVNALELDDSALYLCASSDGQGDGYTFGSGTRLTVV.

The gene calls are TRBV5-1 and TRBJ1-1; the match to TRBD1 covers 10 bases. V gave up 3 bases and J gave up 1 base; unmatched junction bases: 6. Per the germline V gene, CDR1 is SGHRS and CDR2 is YFSETQ. The CDR3 is made up of 16 amino acids. DNA of the CDR3: TGCGCCAGCAGCTCGCGACAGGGGGCAGGGAACACTGAAGCTTTCTTT. This sequence encodes CASSSRQGAGNTEAFF.

In its sample, this clone was seen once. The V gene is TRBV15, the J gene TRBJ1-3; 7 nucleotides match TRBD1. Germline assignment: CDR1 LNHNV and CDR2 YYDKDF (reference sequence). The CDR3 extends over 16 amino acids. With 0 bases clipped from V and 0 bases from J, the junction kept 2 bases outside the gene matches. The CDR3 spells CATSREGQLSGNTIYF. The CDR3 DNA follows: TGTGCCACCAGCAGAGAGGGACAGCTCTCTGGAAACACCATATATTTT.

The chain joins TRBV27 to TRBJ2-7, with TRBD2 identical over 8 bases. Trimming cost V 9 bases and J 6 bases; bases outside gene matches: 13. This CDR3 comprises 14 residues. Germline V CDR1 and CDR2: MNHEY, SMNVEV (reference sequence). The CDR3 nucleotides read TGTGCCAGTGGCCCCCCGGGAGGGCCCTCCGAGCAGTACTTC. Encoded protein: CASGPPGGPSEQYF.

The chain links TRBV3-1 (or the pseudogene TRBV3-2) to TRBJ2-3; TRBD2 agrees at 8 bases. The junction had 4 bases not matched to a gene; V was cut back by 5 bases and J by 0 bases. Germline loops: CDR1 LGHDT, CDR2 YNNKEL (reference sequence). CDR3 length equals 15 residues. The CDR3 region has the DNA TGTGCCAGCAGCTCTAGCGGGTCTAGCACAGATACGCAGTATTTT. It translates to CASSSSGSSTDTQYF.

This clone showed up just once. The rearrangement joins TRBV9 to TRBJ2-3; possibly TRBD2 for D (6 bases). The CDR3 is 14 amino acids. The germline V gene encodes CDR1 SGDLS and CDR2 YYNGEE. Trimming stripped 5 bases from V and 3 bases from J, with 13 bases between. CDR3: CASRESLATDTQYF. The DNA for the CDR3 is TGTGCCAGCAGAGAGAGTCTAGCGACAGATACGCAGTATTTT.

As for this clone: The junction departs from the called germline gene at one end, perhaps through a read error. V is TRBV12-3 or TRBV12-4 and J is TRBJ1-4; 7 positions agree with TRBD1. This CDR3 region has 13 residues. This CDR3 is CASSPTGLEILFF. For the CDR3, the DNA is TGTGCCAGCAGCCCGACAGGGTTAGAAATACTGTTTTTT.

The chain couples TRBV4-1 to TRBJ1-2; the D gene is possibly TRBD1 (6 bases). Germline V gene sequence: CDR1 MGHRA, CDR2 YSYEKL. This CDR3 is 15 amino acids long. Trimming removed 4 bases from V and 8 bases from J, with 20 bases in between. The DNA of the CDR3 is TGCGCCAGCAGCCCTACAGGATCAGGGGAAAAAGGCTACACCTTC. Protein sequence: CASSPTGSGEKGYTF.

This clone was observed a single time. The chain uses TRBV3-1 (or the pseudogene TRBV3-2) and TRBJ1-3; no clear D gene. V was pared by 3 bases and J by 3 bases, with 9 bases between. The germline V gene encodes CDR1 LGHDT and CDR2 YNNKEL (reference sequence). The CDR3 is made up of 14 amino acids. CDR3 amino acids: CASSQRTSGNTIYF. The CDR3 DNA reads TGTGCCAGCAGCCAGAGGACTAGTGGAAACACCATATATTTT.

The J gene is TRBJ2-3, the V gene TRBV28; 9 positions agree with TRBD1. CDR1 is MDHEN and CDR2 is SYDVKM in the germline V gene. The trim removed 6 bases at V and 1 base at J, leaving 14 bases unmatched. The CDR3 is made up of 18 amino acids. The CDR3, as DNA: TGTGCCAGCAGGCGAGACAGGGGGAGGTATTCTGGCACAGATACGCAGTATTTT. It specifies CASRRDRGRYSGTDTQYF.

This clone was counted between two and nine times. This chain connects TRBV18 to TRBJ1-4, with TRBD1 matching 10 bases. CDR1 is KGHSH, CDR2 LQKENI, per germline. V was clipped by 1 base and J by 7 bases; unmatched bases: 0. This CDR3 comprises 14 residues. The CDR3 DNA reads as TGTGCCAGCTCACCACGGGACAGGGGTGAAAAACTGTTTTTT. Translation: CASSPRDRGEKLFF. Together with reference TRBV18 and TRBJ1-4, the CDR3 gives the full variable domain: NAGVMQNPRHLVRRRGQEARLRCSPMKGHSHVYWYRQLPEEGLKFMVYLQKENIIDESGMPKERFSAEFPKEGPSILRIQQVVRGDSAAYFCASSPRDRGEKLFFGSGTQLSVL.

The chain employs TRBV7-9 and TRBJ2-3; 13 bases line up with TRBD2. The CDR3 consists of 15 residues. Per germline, CDR1 SEHNR and CDR2 FQNEAQ (reference sequence). V dropped 6 bases and J dropped 2; count of bases not matched to a gene: 2. DNA of the CDR3: TGTGCCAGCAGGGGACTAGCGGGGTACACAGATACGCAGTATTTT. Translated, it gives CASRGLAGYTDTQYF.

This clone was seen more than once but under ten times. This chain uses TRBV30 with TRBJ2-3, with D unresolved. V was pared by 5 bases and J by 7 bases, with 10 bases between. The germline CDR1 and CDR2 sequences are GTSNPN and SVGIG (reference sequence). This CDR3 contains 11 residues. CDR3 nucleotide sequence: TGTGCCTGGGACCGGAGATATACGCAGTATTTT. It codes for CAWDRRYTQYF.

The chain joins TRBV24-1 to TRBJ1-5; 8 nucleotides agree with TRBD1. This CDR3 spans 17 amino acids. The germline CDR1 and CDR2 sequences are KGHDR and SFDVKD. The V segment lost 4 bases and the J segment 5 bases; nucleotides outside the gene matches: 12. This chain's CDR3 is CATSDHGTGRGDQPQHF. For the CDR3, the DNA is TGTGCCACCAGTGACCACGGGACAGGTAGAGGAGATCAGCCCCAGCATTTT.

J is TRBJ1-4 and V is TRBV11-2; 8 bases are a match to TRBD1. This CDR3 is built from 15 residues. Germline lookup yields CDR1 SGHAT and CDR2 FQNNGV. With V trimmed by 4 bases and J by 5 bases, 6 bases remained unmatched. CDR3 DNA sequence: TGTGCCAGCAGCTCCAGGGGGCAAGGAAATGAAAAACTGTTTTTT. Protein sequence: CASSSRGQGNEKLFF.